This T cell receptor beta chain was recovered during a study of T cell responses to AZD1222 COVID-19 vaccine. Study-level results: Recipients of two AZD1222 doses showed rising Spike-specific TCR breadth and depth. The donor group comprised mostly white British people and more females; the analysis possibly underestimated clonal diversity. Seropositivity was recorded at baseline in only a handful of AZD1222 recipients. Regions 160-218 and 743-854 dominated among vaccine-associated CD4 TCRs spanning spike.

Turning to this clone: Its antigen remains unidentified.

Assay: immunoSEQ multiplex PCR; the TCRdb copy retains only in-frame clones and omits some. Of 90,000 to 120,000 clones listed, around 90% are singletons. CDR1 and CDR2 (germline): SGHTS, YDEGEE. Trimming took off 0 bases at V and 3 bases at J, with 7 bases between the two ends. This CDR3 is 14 amino acids long. V and J are TRBV5-8 and TRBJ2-1, with D unresolved. Source: peripheral blood, taken on day 0 of AZD1222 vaccination. The receptor comes from an adult in good health. The CDR3 bases are TGTGCCAGCAGCTTGGGAGACGGCTACAATGAGCAGTTCTTC. Its protein is CASSLGDGYNEQFF.